This entry concerns a single T cell receptor beta chain. Its target is not known. PCR was performed using 60 Vbeta and 13 Jbeta primers. The protocol was immunoSEQ multiplex PCR, while the TCRdb copy is restricted to in-frame clones and leaves out a portion. Altogether 110,000 to 150,000 clones are present, 80% being singletons, with the ten largest covering just over 4.5%. The data were taken from a study of cytomegalovirus exposure and HLA in healthy donors. Findings of the study overall: A later analysis linked a missense DCLRE1C variant to TCR beta V- and J-gene trimming. Earlier analysis found most TCR beta V segments productive about 90% or about 30% of the time. The classifier was said to identify cytomegalovirus status with high specificity and sensitivity.

Trimming took 5 bases from V and 6 from J, leaving 17 bases between them. This CDR3 is built from 14 residues. Germline CDR1 SGHTA, CDR2 FQGNSA. These donors, healthy bone marrow donors, were studied. This TCR was recovered from a man aged 40-55 years in good health and CMV-seronegative. The gene calls are TRBV7-2 and TRBJ2-7; D is possibly TRBD1 (5 bases). Sequenced input: PBMCs. DNA for the CDR3: TGTGCCAGCAGCCAGGACATAGCTTCGAGCGAGCAGTACTTC. This sequence encodes CASSQDIASSEQYF.